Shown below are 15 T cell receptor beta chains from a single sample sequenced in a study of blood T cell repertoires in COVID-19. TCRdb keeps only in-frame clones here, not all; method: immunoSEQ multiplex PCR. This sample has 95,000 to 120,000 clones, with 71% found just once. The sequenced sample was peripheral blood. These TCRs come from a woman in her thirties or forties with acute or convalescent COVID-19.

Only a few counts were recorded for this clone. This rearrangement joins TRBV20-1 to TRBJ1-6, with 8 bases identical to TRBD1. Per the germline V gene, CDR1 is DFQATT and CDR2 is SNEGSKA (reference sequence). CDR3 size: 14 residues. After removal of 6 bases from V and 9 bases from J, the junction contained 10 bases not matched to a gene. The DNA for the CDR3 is TGCAGTGCGAGTTCCGGACAGGGATTTTCACCCCTCCACTTT. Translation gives CSASSGQGFSPLHF.

The CDR3 bases are TGTGCCAGCAGCTTAGGCCAGTTGCTCCAAGAGACCCAGTACTTC. Its protein is CASSLGQLLQETQYF. V is TRBV7-9 and J is TRBJ2-5; no definite D call. The CDR3 loop spans 15 amino acids. Trimming cost V 1 base and J 1 base, with 10 bases left between them. Germline CDR1 and CDR2: SEHNR and FQNEAQ (reference sequence).

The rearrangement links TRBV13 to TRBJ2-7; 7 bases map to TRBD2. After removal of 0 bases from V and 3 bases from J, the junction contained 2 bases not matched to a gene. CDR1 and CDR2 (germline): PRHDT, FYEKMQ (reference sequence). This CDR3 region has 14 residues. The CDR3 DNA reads TGTGCCAGCAGCTTAGGCCGCGGGAGCTACGAGCAGTACTTC. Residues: CASSLGRGSYEQYF.

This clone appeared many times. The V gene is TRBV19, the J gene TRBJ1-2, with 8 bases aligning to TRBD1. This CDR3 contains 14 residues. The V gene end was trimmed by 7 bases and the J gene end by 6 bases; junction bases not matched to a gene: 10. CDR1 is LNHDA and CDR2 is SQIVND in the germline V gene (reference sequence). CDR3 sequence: CASTRGQGTNGYTF. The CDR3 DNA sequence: TGTGCCAGTACCAGAGGACAGGGAACGAATGGCTACACCTTC.

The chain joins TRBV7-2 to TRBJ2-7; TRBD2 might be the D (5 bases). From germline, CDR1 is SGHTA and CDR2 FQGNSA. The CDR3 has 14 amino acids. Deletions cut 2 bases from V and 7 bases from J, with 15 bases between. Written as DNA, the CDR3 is TGTGCCAGCAGCTTACCACAGTCCTCGGGAGAGCAGTACTTC. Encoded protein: CASSLPQSSGEQYF.

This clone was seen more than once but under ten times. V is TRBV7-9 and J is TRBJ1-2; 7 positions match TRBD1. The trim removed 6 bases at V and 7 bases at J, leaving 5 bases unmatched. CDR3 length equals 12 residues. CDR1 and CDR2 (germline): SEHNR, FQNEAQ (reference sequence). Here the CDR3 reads CASSQQGGGYTF. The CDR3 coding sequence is TGTGCCAGCAGTCAGCAGGGGGGTGGCTACACCTTC.

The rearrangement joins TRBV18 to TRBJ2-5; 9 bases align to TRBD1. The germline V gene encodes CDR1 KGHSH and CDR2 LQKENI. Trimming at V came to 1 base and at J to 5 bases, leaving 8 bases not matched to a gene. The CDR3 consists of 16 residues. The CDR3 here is CASSPRNRGLEETQYF. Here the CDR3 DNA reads TGTGCCAGCTCACCACGGAACAGGGGGCTCGAGGAGACCCAGTACTTC. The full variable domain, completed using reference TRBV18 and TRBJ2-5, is NAGVMQNPRHLVRRRGQEARLRCSPMKGHSHVYWYRQLPEEGLKFMVYLQKENIIDESGMPKERFSAEFPKEGPSILRIQQVVRGDSAAYFCASSPRNRGLEETQYFGPGTRLLVL.

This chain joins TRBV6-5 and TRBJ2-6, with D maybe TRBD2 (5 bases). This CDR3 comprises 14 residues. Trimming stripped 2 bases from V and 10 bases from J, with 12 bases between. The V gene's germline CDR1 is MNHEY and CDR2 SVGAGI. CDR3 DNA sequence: TGTGCCAGCAGTTACACAGCGGCAATTAACGTCCTGACTTTC. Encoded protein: CASSYTAAINVLTF.

The CDR3 loop is CASSLAGTSEQFF. CDR3 coding DNA: TGTGCCAGCAGTTTAGCGGGGACATCCGAGCAGTTCTTC. The rearrangement links TRBV12-3 or TRBV12-4 to TRBJ2-1, with D perhaps matching TRBD1 (6 bases). Trimming pared 0 bases from V and 10 bases from J, leaving 10 bases between. The CDR3 runs 13 residues.

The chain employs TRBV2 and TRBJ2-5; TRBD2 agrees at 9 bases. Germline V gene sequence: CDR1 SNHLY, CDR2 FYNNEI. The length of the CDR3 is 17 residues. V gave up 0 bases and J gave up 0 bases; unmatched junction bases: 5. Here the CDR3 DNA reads TGTGCCAGCAGTGAAGCGCGGGGGGGCCTTGACCAAGAGACCCAGTACTTC. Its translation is CASSEARGGLDQETQYF.

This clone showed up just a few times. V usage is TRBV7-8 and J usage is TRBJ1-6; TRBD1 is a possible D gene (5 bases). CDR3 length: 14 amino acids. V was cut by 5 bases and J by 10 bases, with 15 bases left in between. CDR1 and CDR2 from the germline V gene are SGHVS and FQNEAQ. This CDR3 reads CASSLREGDSPLHF. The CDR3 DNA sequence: TGTGCCAGCAGCCTCAGGGAGGGAGACTCACCCCTCCACTTT.

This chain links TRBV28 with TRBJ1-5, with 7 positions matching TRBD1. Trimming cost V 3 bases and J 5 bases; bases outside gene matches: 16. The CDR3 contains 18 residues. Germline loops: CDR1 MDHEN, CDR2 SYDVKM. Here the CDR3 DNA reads TGTGCCAGCAGTTTTCAGGACTTCGGTACAGGGGACGATCAGCCCCAGCATTTT. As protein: CASSFQDFGTGDDQPQHF.

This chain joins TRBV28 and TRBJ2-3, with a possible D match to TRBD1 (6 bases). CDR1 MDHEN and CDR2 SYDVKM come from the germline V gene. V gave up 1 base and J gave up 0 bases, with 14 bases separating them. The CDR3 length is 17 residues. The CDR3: CASSLSVAGASTDTQYF. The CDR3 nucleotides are TGTGCCAGCAGTTTATCAGTTGCAGGGGCTAGCACAGATACGCAGTATTTT.

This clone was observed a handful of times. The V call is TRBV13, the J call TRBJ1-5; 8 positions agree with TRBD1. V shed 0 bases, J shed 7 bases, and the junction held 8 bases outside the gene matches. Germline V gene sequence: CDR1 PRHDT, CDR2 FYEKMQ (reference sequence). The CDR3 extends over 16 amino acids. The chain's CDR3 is CASSLGDRGIGQPQHF. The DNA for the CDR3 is TGTGCCAGCAGCTTAGGCGACAGGGGAATAGGGCAGCCCCAGCATTTT.

The CDR3 nucleotides are TGTGCCAGCAGCCGCGGGGGAACCCAAGAGACCCAGTACTTC. Residues: CASSRGGTQETQYF. The chain is built from TRBV5-4 and TRBJ2-5; 7 nucleotides match TRBD2. The CDR3 runs 14 residues. The J segment lost 1 base and the V segment lost 4 bases, leaving 4 bases of the junction unmatched. Germline loops: CDR1 SGHNT, CDR2 YYREEE (reference sequence).